The entry that follows covers one TCR beta chain sequence. The table came from immunoSEQ multiplex PCR; TCRdb's copy has only in-frame clones and leaves some out. Counted here are about 220,000 clones, roughly 94% occurring once; the ten biggest clones make up approximately 1.5%. CDR3 size: 13 residues. V was pared by 2 bases and J by 3 bases, with 7 bases between. CDR1 is KGHSH and CDR2 is LQKENI in the germline V gene. This sample was taken from a study of control samples from healthy donors and cancer patients. The specimen was blood. This sequence originates from a man aged 50-60 years in good health. The chain couples TRBV18 to TRBJ1-1; D not resolved. CDR3 region: CASSPFGDTEAFF. Written as DNA, the CDR3 is TGTGCCAGCTCACCATTTGGTGACACTGAAGCTTTCTTT.